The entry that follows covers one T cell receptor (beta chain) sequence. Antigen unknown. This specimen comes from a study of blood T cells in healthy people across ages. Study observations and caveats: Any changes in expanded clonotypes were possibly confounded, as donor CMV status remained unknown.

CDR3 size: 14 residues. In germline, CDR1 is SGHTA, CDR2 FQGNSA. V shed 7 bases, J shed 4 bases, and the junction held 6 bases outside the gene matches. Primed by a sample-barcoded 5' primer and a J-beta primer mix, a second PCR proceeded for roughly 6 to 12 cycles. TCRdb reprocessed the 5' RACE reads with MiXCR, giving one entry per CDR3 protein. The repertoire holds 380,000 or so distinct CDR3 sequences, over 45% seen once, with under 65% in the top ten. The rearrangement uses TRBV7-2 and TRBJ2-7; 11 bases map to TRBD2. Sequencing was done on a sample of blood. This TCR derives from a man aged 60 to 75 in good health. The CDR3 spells CASNPTSGTYEQYF. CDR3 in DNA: TGTGCCAGCAATCCGACTAGCGGGACGTACGAGCAGTACTTC.